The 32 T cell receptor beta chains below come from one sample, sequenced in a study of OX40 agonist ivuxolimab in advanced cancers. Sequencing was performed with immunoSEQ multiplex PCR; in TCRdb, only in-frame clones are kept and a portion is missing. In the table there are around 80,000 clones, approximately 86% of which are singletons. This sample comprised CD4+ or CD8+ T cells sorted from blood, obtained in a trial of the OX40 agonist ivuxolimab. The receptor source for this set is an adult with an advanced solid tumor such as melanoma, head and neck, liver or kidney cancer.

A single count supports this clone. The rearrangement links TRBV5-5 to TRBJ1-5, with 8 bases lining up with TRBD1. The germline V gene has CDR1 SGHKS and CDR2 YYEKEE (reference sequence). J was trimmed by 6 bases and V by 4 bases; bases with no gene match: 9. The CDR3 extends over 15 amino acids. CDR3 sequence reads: CASSRLDRVGQPQHF. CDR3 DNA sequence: TGTGCCAGCAGCCGTTTGGACAGGGTCGGTCAGCCCCAGCATTTT.

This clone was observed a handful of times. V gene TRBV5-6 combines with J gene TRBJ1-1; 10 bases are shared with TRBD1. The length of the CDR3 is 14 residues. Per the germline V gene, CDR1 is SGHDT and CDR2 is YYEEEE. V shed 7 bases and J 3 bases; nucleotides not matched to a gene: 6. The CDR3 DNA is TGTGCCAGCCTCCGACAGGGGGCGCACACTGAAGCTTTCTTT. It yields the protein CASLRQGAHTEAFF. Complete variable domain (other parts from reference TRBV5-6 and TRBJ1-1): DAGVTQSPTHLIKTRGQQVTLRCSPKSGHDTVSWYQQALGQGPQFIFQYYEEEERQRGNFPDRFSGHQFPNYSSELNVNALLLGDSALYLCASLRQGAHTEAFFGQGTRLTVV.

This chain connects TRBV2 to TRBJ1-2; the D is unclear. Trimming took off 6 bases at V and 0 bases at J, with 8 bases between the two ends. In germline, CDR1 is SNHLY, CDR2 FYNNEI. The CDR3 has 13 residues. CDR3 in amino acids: CASRAAANYGYTF. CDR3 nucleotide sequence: TGTGCCAGCAGGGCAGCCGCTAACTATGGCTACACCTTC.

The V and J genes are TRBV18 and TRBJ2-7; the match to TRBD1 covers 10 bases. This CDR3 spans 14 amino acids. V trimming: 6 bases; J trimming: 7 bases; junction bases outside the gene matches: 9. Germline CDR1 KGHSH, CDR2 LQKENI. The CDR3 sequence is CASSRTGGVREQYF. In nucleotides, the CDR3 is TGTGCCAGCTCCCGGACAGGGGGGGTTCGGGAGCAGTACTTC. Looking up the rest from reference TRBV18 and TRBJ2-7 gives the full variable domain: NAGVMQNPRHLVRRRGQEARLRCSPMKGHSHVYWYRQLPEEGLKFMVYLQKENIIDESGMPKERFSAEFPKEGPSILRIQQVVRGDSAAYFCASSRTGGVREQYFGPGTRLTVT.

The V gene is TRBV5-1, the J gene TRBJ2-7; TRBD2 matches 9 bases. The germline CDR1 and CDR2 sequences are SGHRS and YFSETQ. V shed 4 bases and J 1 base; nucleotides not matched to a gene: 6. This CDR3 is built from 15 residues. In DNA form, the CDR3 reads TGCGCCAGCAGCACGGGACTAGCCGCTTCCTACGAGCAGTACTTC. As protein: CASSTGLAASYEQYF.

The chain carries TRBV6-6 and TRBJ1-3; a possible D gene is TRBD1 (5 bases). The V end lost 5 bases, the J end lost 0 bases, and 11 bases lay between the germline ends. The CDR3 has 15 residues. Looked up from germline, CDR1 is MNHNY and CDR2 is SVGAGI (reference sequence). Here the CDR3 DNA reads TGTGCCAGCAGTCAGGGCCACCTCTCTGGAAACACCATATATTTT. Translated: CASSQGHLSGNTIYF.

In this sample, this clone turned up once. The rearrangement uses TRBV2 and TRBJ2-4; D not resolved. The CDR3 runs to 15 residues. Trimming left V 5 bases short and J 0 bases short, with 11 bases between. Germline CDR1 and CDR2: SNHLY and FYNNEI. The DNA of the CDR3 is TGTGCCAGCAGTTTGGGGATCCAAGCCAAAAACATTCAGTACTTC. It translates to CASSLGIQAKNIQYF.

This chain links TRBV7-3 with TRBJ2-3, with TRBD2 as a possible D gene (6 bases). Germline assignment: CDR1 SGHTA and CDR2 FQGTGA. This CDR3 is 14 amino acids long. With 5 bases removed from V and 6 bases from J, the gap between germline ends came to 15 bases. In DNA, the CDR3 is TGTGCCAGCAGCCCCTCCGGGAGTTTTGATACGCAGTATTTT. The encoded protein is CASSPSGSFDTQYF.

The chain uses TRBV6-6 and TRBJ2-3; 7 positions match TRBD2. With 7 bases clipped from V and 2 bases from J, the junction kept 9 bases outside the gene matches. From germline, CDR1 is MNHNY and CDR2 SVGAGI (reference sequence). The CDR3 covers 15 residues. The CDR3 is CASTRTGTITDTQYF. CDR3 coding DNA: TGTGCCAGCACTAGGACCGGGACTATCACAGATACGCAGTATTTT.

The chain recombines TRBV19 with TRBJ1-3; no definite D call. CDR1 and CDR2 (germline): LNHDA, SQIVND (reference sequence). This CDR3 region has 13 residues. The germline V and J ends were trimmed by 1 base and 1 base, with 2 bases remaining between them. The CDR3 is CASSIVSGNTIYF. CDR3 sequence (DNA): TGTGCCAGTAGTATAGTATCTGGAAACACCATATATTTT.

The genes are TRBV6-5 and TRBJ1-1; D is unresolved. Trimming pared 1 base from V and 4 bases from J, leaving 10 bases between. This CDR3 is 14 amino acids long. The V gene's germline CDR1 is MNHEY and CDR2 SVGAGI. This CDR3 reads CASSYLEVGTEAFF. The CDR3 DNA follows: TGTGCCAGCAGTTACTTAGAGGTTGGCACTGAAGCTTTCTTT.

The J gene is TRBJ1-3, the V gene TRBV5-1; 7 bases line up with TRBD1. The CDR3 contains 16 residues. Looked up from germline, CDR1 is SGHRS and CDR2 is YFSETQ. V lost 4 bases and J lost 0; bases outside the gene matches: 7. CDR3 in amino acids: CASSLGGTDSGNTIYF. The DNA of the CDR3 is TGCGCCAGCAGCCTGGGGGGGACAGACTCTGGAAACACCATATATTTT.

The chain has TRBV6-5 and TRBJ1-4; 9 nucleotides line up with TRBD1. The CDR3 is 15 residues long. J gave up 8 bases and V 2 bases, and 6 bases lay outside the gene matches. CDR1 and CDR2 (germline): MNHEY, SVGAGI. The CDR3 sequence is CASSYVGTGFEKLFF. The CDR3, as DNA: TGTGCCAGCAGTTACGTCGGGACAGGGTTCGAAAAACTGTTTTTT.

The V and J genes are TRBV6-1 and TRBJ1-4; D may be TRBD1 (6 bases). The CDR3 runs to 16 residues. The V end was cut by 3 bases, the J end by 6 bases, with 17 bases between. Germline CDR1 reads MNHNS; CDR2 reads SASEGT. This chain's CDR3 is CASSEDGGVSYEKLFF. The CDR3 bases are TGTGCCAGCAGTGAGGACGGGGGCGTCTCGTATGAAAAACTGTTTTTT.

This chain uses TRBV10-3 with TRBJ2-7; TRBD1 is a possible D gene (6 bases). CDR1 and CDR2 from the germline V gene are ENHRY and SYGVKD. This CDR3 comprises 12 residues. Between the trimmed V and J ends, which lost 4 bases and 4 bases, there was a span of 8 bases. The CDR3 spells CAISGGQYEQYF. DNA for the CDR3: TGTGCCATCAGTGGGGGACAATACGAGCAGTACTTC.

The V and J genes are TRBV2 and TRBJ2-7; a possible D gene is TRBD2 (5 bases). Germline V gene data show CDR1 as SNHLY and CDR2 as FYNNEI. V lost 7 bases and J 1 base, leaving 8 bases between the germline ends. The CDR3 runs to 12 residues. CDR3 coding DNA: TGTGCCAGCAACCGGGGTTCCTACGAGCAGTACTTC. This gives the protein CASNRGSYEQYF.

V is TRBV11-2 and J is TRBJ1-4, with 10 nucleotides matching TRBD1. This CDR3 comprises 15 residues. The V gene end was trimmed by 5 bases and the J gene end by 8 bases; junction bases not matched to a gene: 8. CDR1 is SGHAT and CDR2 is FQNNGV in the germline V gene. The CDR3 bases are TGTGCCAGCAGCCCCCAGACAGGGGGCGTGGAAAAACTGTTTTTT. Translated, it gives CASSPQTGGVEKLFF. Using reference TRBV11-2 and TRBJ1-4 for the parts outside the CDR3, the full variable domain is EAGVAQSPRYKIIEKRQSVAFWCNPISGHATLYWYQQILGQGPKLLIQFQNNGVVDDSQLPKDRFSAERLKGVDSTLKIQPAKLEDSAVYLCASSPQTGGVEKLFFGSGTQLSVL.

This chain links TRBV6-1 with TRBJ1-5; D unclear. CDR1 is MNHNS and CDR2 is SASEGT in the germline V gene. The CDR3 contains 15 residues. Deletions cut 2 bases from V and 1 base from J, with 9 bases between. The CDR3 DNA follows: TGTGCCAGCAGTGAAAATGGGGTGAGCAATCAGCCCCAGCATTTT. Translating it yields CASSENGVSNQPQHF.

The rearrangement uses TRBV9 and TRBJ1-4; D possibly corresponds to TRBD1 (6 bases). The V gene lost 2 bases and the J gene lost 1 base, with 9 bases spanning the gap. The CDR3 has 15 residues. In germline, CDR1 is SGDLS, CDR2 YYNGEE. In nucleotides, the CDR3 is TGTGCCAGCAGCGTTACAGGGTTAACTAATGAAAAACTGTTTTTT. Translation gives CASSVTGLTNEKLFF.

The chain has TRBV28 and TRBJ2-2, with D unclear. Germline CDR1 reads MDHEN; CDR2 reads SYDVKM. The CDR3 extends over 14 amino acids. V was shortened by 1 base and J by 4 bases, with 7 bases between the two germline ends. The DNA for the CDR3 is TGTGCCAGCAGTTTATCGTTTGGCACCGGGGAGCTGTTTTTT. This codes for CASSLSFGTGELFF.

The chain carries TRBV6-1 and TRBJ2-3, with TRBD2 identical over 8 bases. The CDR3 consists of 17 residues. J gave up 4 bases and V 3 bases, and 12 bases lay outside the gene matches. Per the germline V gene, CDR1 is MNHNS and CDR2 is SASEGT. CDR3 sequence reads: CASSDSSGTRRADTQYF. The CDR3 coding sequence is TGTGCCAGCAGTGATTCTTCCGGGACTAGGAGGGCAGATACGCAGTATTTT.

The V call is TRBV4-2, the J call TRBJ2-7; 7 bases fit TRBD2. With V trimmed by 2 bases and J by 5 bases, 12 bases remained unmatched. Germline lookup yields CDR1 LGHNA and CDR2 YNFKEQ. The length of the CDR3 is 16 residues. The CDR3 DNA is TGTGCCAGCAGCCAACCTGGGGAGGGGTTGAGGGACGAGCAGTACTTC. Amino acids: CASSQPGEGLRDEQYF.

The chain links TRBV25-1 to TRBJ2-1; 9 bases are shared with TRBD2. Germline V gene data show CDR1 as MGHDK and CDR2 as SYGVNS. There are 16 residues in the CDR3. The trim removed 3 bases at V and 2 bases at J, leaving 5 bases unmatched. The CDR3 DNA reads TGTGCCAGCAGTGACCCAGGGACTAGCCCCTACAATGAGCAGTTCTTC. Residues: CASSDPGTSPYNEQFF.

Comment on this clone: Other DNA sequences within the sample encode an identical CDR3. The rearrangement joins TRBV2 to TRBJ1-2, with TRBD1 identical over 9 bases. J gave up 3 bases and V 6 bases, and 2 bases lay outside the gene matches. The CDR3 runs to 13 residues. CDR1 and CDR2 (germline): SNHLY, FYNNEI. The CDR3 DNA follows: TGTGCCAGCAGCCGACAGGGGGACTATGGCTACACCTTC. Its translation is CASSRQGDYGYTF.

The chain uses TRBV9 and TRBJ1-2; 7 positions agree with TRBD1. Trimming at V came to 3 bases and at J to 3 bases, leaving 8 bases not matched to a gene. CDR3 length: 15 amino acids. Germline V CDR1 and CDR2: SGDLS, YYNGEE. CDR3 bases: TGTGCCAGCAGCGCTCGGGACAGAAATTACTATGGCTACACCTTC. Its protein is CASSARDRNYYGYTF.

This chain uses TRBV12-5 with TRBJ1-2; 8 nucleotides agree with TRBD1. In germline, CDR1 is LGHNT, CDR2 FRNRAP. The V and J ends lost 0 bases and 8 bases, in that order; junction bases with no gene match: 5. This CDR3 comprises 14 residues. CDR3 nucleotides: TGTGCTAGTGGTTTGGTATTCCCAGGGGGCGGCTACACCTTC. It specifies CASGLVFPGGGYTF.

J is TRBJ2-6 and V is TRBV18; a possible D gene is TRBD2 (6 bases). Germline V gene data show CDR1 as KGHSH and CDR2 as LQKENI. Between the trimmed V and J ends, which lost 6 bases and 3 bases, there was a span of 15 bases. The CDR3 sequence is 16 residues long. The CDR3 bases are TGTGCCAGCTCCGGGGGTACCTTGGTTGGGGCCAACGTCCTGACTTTC. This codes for CASSGGTLVGANVLTF.

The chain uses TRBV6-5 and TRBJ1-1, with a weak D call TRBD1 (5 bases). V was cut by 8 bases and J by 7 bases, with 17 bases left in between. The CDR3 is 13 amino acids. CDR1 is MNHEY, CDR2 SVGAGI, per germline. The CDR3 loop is CASSPMGPGEAFF. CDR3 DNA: TGTGCCAGCTCCCCTATGGGGCCGGGTGAAGCTTTCTTT.

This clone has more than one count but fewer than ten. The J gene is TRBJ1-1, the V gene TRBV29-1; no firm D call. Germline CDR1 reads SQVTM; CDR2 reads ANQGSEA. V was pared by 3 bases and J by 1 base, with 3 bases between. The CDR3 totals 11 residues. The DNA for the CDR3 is TGCAGCGTTGACGGGAACACTGAAGCTTTCTTT. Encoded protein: CSVDGNTEAFF.

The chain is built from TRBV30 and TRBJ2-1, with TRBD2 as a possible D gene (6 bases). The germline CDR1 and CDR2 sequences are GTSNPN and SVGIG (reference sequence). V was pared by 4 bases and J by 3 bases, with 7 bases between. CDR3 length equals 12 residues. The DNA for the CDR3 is TGTGCCTGGACCGGGAGCTACAATGAGCAGTTCTTC. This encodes CAWTGSYNEQFF. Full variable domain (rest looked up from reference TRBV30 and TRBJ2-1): SQTIHQWPATLVQPVGSPLSLECTVEGTSNPNLYWYRQAAGRGLQLLFYSVGIGQISSEVPQNLSASRPQDRQFILSSKKLLLSDSGFYLCAWTGSYNEQFFGPGTRLTVL.

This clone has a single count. The DNA of the CDR3 is TGTGCCAGCAGTTATACAGGGACCAATAATGAAAAACTGTTTTTT. Protein sequence: CASSYTGTNNEKLFF. This chain links TRBV6-5 with TRBJ1-4, with D perhaps TRBD1 (6 bases). CDR3 size: 15 residues. V dropped 3 bases and J dropped 4 bases, with 12 bases sitting between them. The germline V gene encodes CDR1 MNHEY and CDR2 SVGAGI.

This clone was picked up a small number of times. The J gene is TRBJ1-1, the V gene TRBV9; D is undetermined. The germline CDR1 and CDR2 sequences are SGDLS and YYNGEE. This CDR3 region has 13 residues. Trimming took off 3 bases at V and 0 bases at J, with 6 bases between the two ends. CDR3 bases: TGTGCCAGCAGCGGGACGGTGAACACTGAAGCTTTCTTT. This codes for CASSGTVNTEAFF.